A single T cell receptor (beta chain) is shown here with its context. As yet, its antigen is unknown. This specimen belongs to a study of T cell repertoires in cytomegalovirus infection. TCRdb independently ran MiXCR on the reads; one entry per CDR3 protein. The profile shows some 100,000 distinct CDR3 sequences, less than 30% of them singletons. Trimming removed 5 bases from V and 7 bases from J; junction bases left unmatched: 10. From germline, CDR1 is SGHVT and CDR2 SQSDAQ. The CDR3 loop spans 15 amino acids. This specimen consisted of CD8+ T cells from cultured PBMCs, obtained from culture after CMV antigen stimulation. The source is a human donor in good health (CMV status not recorded). Some clones in this sample may be carry-over from other donors' samples. V usage is TRBV7-4 and J usage is TRBJ1-4, with 7 bases that match TRBD1. The CDR3 DNA follows: TGTGCCAGCAGCCCCCGACAGGGAAATGTTGAAAAACTGTTTTTT. Protein product: CASSPRQGNVEKLFF.